The entry below gives a single T cell receptor beta chain sequence along with its context. Its antigen is unknown. Produced via immunoSEQ multiplex PCR; TCRdb's table is partial and in-frame only. The sample holds approximately 140,000 clones, 89% seen once. The data derive from a study of T cell responses to AZD1222 COVID-19 vaccine. J gave up 0 bases and V 8 bases, and 6 bases lay outside the gene matches. Germline loops: CDR1 MGHDK, CDR2 SYGVNS. This CDR3 contains 15 residues. Findings and limits, study-wide: Vaccination with two AZD1222 doses was followed by a rise in Spike-specific TCR breadth and depth. Without day 14 samples, only post-peak T cell repertoires were studied.

The chain recombines TRBV25-1 with TRBJ2-1, with 8 bases aligning to TRBD1. This sequence originates from an adult in good health. This material consisted of peripheral blood, taken on day 0 of AZD1222 vaccination. The CDR3, as DNA: TGTGCCAGCGCGCCCAGGGGGCCCTCCTACAATGAGCAGTTCTTC. It yields the protein CASAPRGPSYNEQFF.